Below, 26 T cell receptor beta chains from the same sample are listed, as sequenced in a study of identical twins. MiXCR, applied by TCRdb to the 5' RACE reads, yields one record per CDR3 protein. Among about 460,000 distinct CDR3 sequences listed, approximately 15% were seen once. This sample also appeared in a second study, on yellow fever vaccine responses in identical twins.

The sequencing sample was made of CD4+ T cells sorted from blood. The receptors stem from a woman younger than 30 in good health.

In this sample, this clonotype turned up a few times. V usage is TRBV11-2 and J usage is TRBJ2-7; D uncertain. CDR1 and CDR2 from the germline V gene are SGHAT and FQNNGV. CDR3 size: 14 residues. V lost 2 bases, J lost 3 bases, and 11 bases lay in between. CDR3 region: CASSLSPNGYEQYF. The DNA for the CDR3 is TGTGCCAGCAGCTTAAGTCCGAACGGCTACGAGCAGTACTTC.

Only a few counts were recorded for this clonotype. The chain links TRBV10-3 to TRBJ2-7, with D possibly being TRBD1 (6 bases). V lost 3 bases, J lost 4 bases, and 10 bases lay in between. The CDR3 runs to 13 residues. The germline gives CDR1 ENHRY, CDR2 SYGVKD. CDR3 nucleotide sequence: TGTGCCATCAGTGACGCAACAGGGTACGAGCAGTACTTC. This translates into CAISDATGYEQYF.

This chain uses TRBV10-3 with TRBJ2-5; 8 nucleotides line up with TRBD1. Trimming removed 8 bases from V and 4 bases from J; junction bases left unmatched: 6. The CDR3 runs to 13 residues. Germline V gives CDR1 ENHRY, CDR2 SYGVKD. In nucleotides, the CDR3 is TGTGCCATCCGGACAGGGCCGGGAGAGACCCAGTACTTC. It specifies CAIRTGPGETQYF.

A few counts support this clonotype. J is TRBJ1-4 and V is TRBV28, with D unclear. Trimming pared 6 bases from V and 8 bases from J, leaving 10 bases between. Germline V gives CDR1 MDHEN, CDR2 SYDVKM. This CDR3 has 12 residues. The CDR3 spells CASRVAGEKLFF. The CDR3 coding sequence is TGTGCCAGCAGGGTGGCAGGCGAAAAACTGTTTTTT.

This clonotype was detected many times. The gene calls are TRBV18 and TRBJ2-7; 10 positions match TRBD1. This CDR3 is 16 amino acids long. The V and J ends lost 0 bases and 5 bases, in that order; junction bases with no gene match: 7. Germline V gene data show CDR1 as KGHSH and CDR2 as LQKENI. CDR3: CASSPPRGTGADEQYF. CDR3 in DNA: TGTGCCAGCTCACCACCGCGGGGGACAGGGGCCGACGAGCAGTACTTC.

This clonotype appeared a few times. The V and J genes are TRBV12-3 or TRBV12-4 and TRBJ2-1; 7 bases agree with TRBD1. V shed 0 bases and J 4 bases; nucleotides not matched to a gene: 12. The CDR3 has 18 residues. In DNA, the CDR3 is TGTGCCAGCAGTTTAGCCCTAACGGGATCCAGGGGGTACAATGAGCAGTTCTTC. Translated: CASSLALTGSRGYNEQFF.

This CDR3 is CSAPPLLAVETQYF. CDR3 DNA: TGCAGTGCCCCCCCACTTCTTGCGGTGGAGACCCAGTACTTC. The chain uses TRBV20-1 and TRBJ2-5; no clear D. V lost 6 bases and J lost 5, with 19 bases in between. The germline V gene encodes CDR1 DFQATT and CDR2 SNEGSKA (reference sequence). The CDR3 is 14 amino acids.

The V gene is TRBV12-3 or TRBV12-4, the J gene TRBJ2-5; D assignment may be TRBD1 or TRBD2 (5 bases each). The ends were cut back, 6 bases at V and 1 base at J, with 15 bases in the middle. The CDR3 consists of 15 residues. The CDR3 loop reads CASSPRGSPQETQYF. DNA for the CDR3: TGTGCCAGCAGCCCTCGGGGCTCCCCCCAAGAGACCCAGTACTTC.

This clonotype was counted only a few times. The chain combines TRBV28 with TRBJ2-7; D is uncertain. V dropped 3 bases and J dropped 1 base, with 13 bases sitting between them. The CDR3 covers 15 residues. CDR1 is MDHEN and CDR2 is SYDVKM in the germline V gene. The DNA for the CDR3 is TGTGCCAGCAGTTTGGTAGGGCTGGCTTCCTACGAGCAGTACTTC. Protein sequence: CASSLVGLASYEQYF.

This clonotype was detected only a few times. The rearrangement joins TRBV5-1 to TRBJ2-7; D gene uncertain. V was pared by 1 base and J by 3 bases, with 14 bases between. CDR1 is SGHRS, CDR2 YFSETQ, per germline. CDR3 length: 15 residues. Here the CDR3 reads CASSLTPEVVYEQYF. The CDR3 region has the DNA TGCGCCAGCAGCTTGACCCCTGAGGTGGTCTACGAGCAGTACTTC.

The V and J genes are TRBV15 and TRBJ2-7, with 9 nucleotides matching TRBD1. Germline CDR1 LNHNV, CDR2 YYDKDF (reference sequence). The J segment lost 6 bases and the V segment lost 1 base, leaving 19 bases of the junction unmatched. The CDR3 spans 19 residues. CDR3 protein: CATSRVWGYEQGAVSEQYF. CDR3 coding DNA: TGTGCCACCAGCAGAGTCTGGGGTTATGAACAGGGGGCAGTCTCCGAGCAGTACTTC.

The chain employs TRBV10-3 and TRBJ2-3; D not resolved. The CDR3 extends over 13 amino acids. Germline CDR1 is ENHRY and CDR2 is SYGVKD. The ends were cut back, 4 bases at V and 6 bases at J, with 11 bases in the middle. The CDR3 DNA reads as TGTGCCATCAGTGCAACTGGTCGGGATACGCAGTATTTT. It is translated as CAISATGRDTQYF.

This clonotype was observed many times. CDR3: CASSKTATGTSHSYTF. The CDR3 DNA is TGCGCCAGCAGTAAAACCGCGACAGGGACCTCTCATAGCTACACCTTC. The chain employs TRBV5-1 and TRBJ1-2; 7 nucleotides match TRBD1. The CDR3 runs to 16 residues. Losses at the gene ends were 5 bases for V and 9 bases for J; bases not matched to a gene: 19. The V gene's germline CDR1 is SGHRS and CDR2 YFSETQ.

This clonotype was seen more than once but under ten times. This sequence joins TRBV12-3 or TRBV12-4 and TRBJ1-1, with 7 bases aligning to TRBD1. The J segment lost 2 bases and the V segment lost 4 bases, leaving 4 bases of the junction unmatched. The CDR3 has 14 amino acids. This CDR3 is CASSWTGLNTEAFF. The CDR3 DNA reads TGTGCCAGCAGTTGGACAGGCCTAAACACTGAAGCTTTCTTT.

This clonotype was seen more than once but under ten times. V usage is TRBV7-6 and J usage is TRBJ2-3; possibly TRBD2 for D (6 bases). The CDR3 spans 15 residues. The germline CDR1 and CDR2 sequences are SGHVS and FNYEAQ. V was clipped by 5 bases and J by 6 bases, with 18 bases between them. This chain's CDR3 is CASSRISGALDTQYF. Written as DNA, the CDR3 is TGTGCCAGCAGCCGTATTAGCGGTGCACTTGATACGCAGTATTTT.

This clonotype was detected only a few times. This chain joins TRBV29-1 and TRBJ2-1; D is perhaps TRBD2 (6 bases). This CDR3 has 14 residues. The germline gives CDR1 SQVTM, CDR2 ANQGSEA. Trimming removed 1 base at V and 7 bases at J, with 14 bases between. The CDR3 DNA is TGCAGCGTTGAAGTTAGCGGTATTAGTAATGAGCAGTTCTTC. It specifies CSVEVSGISNEQFF.

This clonotype was seen a handful of times. The V and J genes are TRBV10-1 and TRBJ2-1, with 8 bases that match TRBD2. Germline V gene lookup returns CDR1 WNHNN and CDR2 SYGVQD (reference sequence). V was pared by 3 bases and J by 8 bases, with 18 bases of the junction left unmatched. The CDR3 runs to 18 residues. The CDR3 region has the DNA TGCGCCAGCAGTGAATGGATAGCGGGACAAGGTTTTAGGGATGAGCAGTTCTTC. As protein: CASSEWIAGQGFRDEQFF.

This clonotype was seen only a few times. The J gene is TRBJ2-1, the V gene TRBV24-1; no clear D gene. This CDR3 has 15 amino acids. From germline, CDR1 is KGHDR and CDR2 SFDVKD. The germline V and J ends were trimmed by 3 bases and 0 bases, with 8 bases remaining between them. DNA for the CDR3: TGTGCCACCAGTGATGGGCTTAGCTCCTACAATGAGCAGTTCTTC. It specifies CATSDGLSSYNEQFF.

This clonotype was observed a handful of times. This chain connects TRBV2 to TRBJ1-6, with TRBD1 as a possible D gene (5 bases). The CDR3 runs to 16 residues. V gave up 0 bases and J gave up 10 bases, with 16 bases separating them. Germline values: CDR1 SNHLY, CDR2 FYNNEI. The CDR3 here is CASSEAGTGSGSPLHF. The CDR3 bases are TGTGCCAGCAGTGAAGCGGGGACGGGCTCGGGCTCACCCCTCCACTTT.

The sample holds one count of this clonotype. V usage is TRBV25-1 and J usage is TRBJ2-5; D is uncertain. The germline gives CDR1 MGHDK, CDR2 SYGVNS. V dropped 9 bases and J dropped 4 bases, with 15 bases sitting between them. The CDR3 contains 13 residues. The CDR3 region is CARGPGRLETQYF. For the CDR3, the DNA is TGTGCCAGGGGCCCTGGCAGGCTAGAGACCCAGTACTTC.

The sample holds a few counts of this clonotype. The V call is TRBV20-1, the J call TRBJ2-3, with a possible D match to TRBD1 (6 bases). The CDR3 consists of 13 residues. Trimming removed 3 bases from V and 2 bases from J, with 9 bases in between. Germline V gene sequence: CDR1 DFQATT, CDR2 SNEGSKA (reference sequence). CDR3 residues: CSASGQYTDTQYF. In DNA form, the CDR3 reads TGCAGTGCTAGCGGACAGTACACAGATACGCAGTATTTT.

V is TRBV7-3 and J is TRBJ2-6; D is possibly TRBD1 (6 bases). The CDR3 has 22 residues. Trimming cost V 6 bases and J 0 bases, with 30 bases left between them. CDR1 and CDR2 from the germline V gene are SGHTA and FQGTGA. CDR3 loop: CASRTKEWTALSDSSGANVLTF. The CDR3 DNA is TGTGCCAGCAGGACCAAAGAATGGACAGCCCTATCCGACAGCTCTGGGGCCAACGTCCTGACTTTC.

The chain couples TRBV21-1 to TRBJ2-7; the DNA was not used to check the table's D call, TRBD2. TRBV21-1 represents a pseudogene. The CDR3 has 14 amino acids. The CDR3 DNA is TGTGCCAGCAGCACTCTAGCGGCCAACTACGAGCAGTACTTC. It translates to CASSTLAANYEQYF.

V and J are TRBV10-3 and TRBJ2-7, with D perhaps given as TRBD1 or TRBD2 (6 bases each). This CDR3 is 15 amino acids long. Between the trimmed V and J ends, which lost 2 bases and 2 bases, there was a span of 13 bases. The germline V gene has CDR1 ENHRY and CDR2 SYGVKD. The chain's CDR3 is CAISEKGGTTYEQYF. CDR3 sequence (DNA): TGTGCCATCAGTGAGAAAGGGGGGACGACCTACGAGCAGTACTTC.

The chain employs TRBV5-1 and TRBJ2-2; 7 bases are a match to TRBD1. The germline V gene has CDR1 SGHRS and CDR2 YFSETQ. This CDR3 has 14 residues. V dropped 0 bases and J dropped 7; count of bases not matched to a gene: 3. As DNA, the CDR3 is TGCGCCAGCAGCTTGGGACAGGGAGTCGGGGAGCTGTTTTTT. It specifies CASSLGQGVGELFF.

The sample holds a few counts of this clonotype. V is TRBV14 and J is TRBJ2-1; no reliable D call. V lost 4 bases and J lost 5, with 12 bases in between. The CDR3 runs 14 residues. CDR1 SGHDN and CDR2 FVKESK come from the germline V gene. DNA for the CDR3: TGTGCCAGCAGCCTCCTCGGCGGTAACAATGAGCAGTTCTTC. Translating it yields CASSLLGGNNEQFF.